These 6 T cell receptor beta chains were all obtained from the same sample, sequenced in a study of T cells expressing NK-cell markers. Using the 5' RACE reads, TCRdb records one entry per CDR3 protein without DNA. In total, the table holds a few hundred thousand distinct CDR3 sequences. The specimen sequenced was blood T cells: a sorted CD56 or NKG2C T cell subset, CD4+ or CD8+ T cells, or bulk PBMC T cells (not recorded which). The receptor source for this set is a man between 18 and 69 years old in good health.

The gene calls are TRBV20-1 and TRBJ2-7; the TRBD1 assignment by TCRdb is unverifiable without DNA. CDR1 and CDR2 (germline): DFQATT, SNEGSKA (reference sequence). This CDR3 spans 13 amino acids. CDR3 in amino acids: CSARDPGGQGQYF.

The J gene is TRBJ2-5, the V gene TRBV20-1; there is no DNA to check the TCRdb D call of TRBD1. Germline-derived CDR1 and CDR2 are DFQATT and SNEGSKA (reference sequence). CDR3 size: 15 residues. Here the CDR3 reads CSATQGQGLQETQYF.

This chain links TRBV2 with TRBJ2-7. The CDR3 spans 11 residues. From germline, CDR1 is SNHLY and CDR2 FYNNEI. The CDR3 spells CASSGWRSQYF.

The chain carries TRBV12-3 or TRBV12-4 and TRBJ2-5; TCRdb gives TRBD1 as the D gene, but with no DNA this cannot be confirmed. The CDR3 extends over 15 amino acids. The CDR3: CASSLSGTNQETQYF.

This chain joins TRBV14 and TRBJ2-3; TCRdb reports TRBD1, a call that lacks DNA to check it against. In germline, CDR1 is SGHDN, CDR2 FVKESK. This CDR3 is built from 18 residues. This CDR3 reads CASTRKGIVAGVGDTQYF.

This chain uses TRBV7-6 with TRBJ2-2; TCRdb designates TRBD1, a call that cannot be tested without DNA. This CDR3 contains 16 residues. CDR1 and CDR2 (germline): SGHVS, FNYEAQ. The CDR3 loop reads CASSLDPGGATGELFF.